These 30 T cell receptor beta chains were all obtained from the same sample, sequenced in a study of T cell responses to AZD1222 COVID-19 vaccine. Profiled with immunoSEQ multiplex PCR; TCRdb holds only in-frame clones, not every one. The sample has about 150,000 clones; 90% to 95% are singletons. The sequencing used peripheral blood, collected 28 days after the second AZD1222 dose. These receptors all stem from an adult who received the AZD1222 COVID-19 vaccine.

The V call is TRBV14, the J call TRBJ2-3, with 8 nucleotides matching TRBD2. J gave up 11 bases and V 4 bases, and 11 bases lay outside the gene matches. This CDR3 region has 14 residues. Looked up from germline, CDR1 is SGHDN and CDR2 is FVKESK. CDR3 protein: CASSPRWAGGEQYF. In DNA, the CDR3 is TGTGCCAGCAGCCCCCGGTGGGCGGGGGGAGAGCAGTATTTT.

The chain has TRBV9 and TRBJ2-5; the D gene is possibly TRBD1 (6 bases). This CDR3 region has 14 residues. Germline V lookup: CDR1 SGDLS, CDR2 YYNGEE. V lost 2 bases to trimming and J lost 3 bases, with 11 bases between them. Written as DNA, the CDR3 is TGTGCCAGCAGCGTTTTGGGGGCGGAAGAGACCCAGTACTTC. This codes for CASSVLGAEETQYF.

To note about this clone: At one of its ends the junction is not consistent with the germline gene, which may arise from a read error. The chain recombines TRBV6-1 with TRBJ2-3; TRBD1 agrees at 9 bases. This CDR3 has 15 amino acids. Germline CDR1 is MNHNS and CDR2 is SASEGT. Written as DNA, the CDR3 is TGTGCCAGCACTGAACGGGACAGGGGCACAGATACGCAGTATTTT. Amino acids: CASTERDRGTDTQYF.

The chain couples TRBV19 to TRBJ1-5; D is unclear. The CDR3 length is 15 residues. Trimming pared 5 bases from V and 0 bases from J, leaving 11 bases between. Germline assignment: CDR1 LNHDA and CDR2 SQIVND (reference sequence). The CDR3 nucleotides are TGTGCCAGTAGTCCGGACGGTTATAGCAATCAGCCCCAGCATTTT. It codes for CASSPDGYSNQPQHF.

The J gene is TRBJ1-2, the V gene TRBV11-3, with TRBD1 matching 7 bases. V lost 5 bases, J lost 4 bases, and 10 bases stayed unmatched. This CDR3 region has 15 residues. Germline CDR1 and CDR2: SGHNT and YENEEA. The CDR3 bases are TGTGCCAGCAGCCATGACAGGGACTCTATCTATGGCTACACCTTC. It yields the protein CASSHDRDSIYGYTF.

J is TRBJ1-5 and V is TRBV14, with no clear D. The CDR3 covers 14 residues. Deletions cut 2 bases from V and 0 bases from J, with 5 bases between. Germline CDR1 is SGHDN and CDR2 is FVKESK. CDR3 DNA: TGTGCCAGCAGCCAATCCGATAGCAATCAGCCCCAGCATTTT. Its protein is CASSQSDSNQPQHF.

The CDR3 nucleotides read TGTGCCACCTCAATTGTGGGGGAGCTGTTTTTT. Protein sequence: CATSIVGELFF. The chain carries TRBV19 and TRBJ2-2; D is unclear. Germline V gene data show CDR1 as LNHDA and CDR2 as SQIVND (reference sequence). The CDR3 has 11 residues. Between the trimmed V and J ends, which lost 10 bases and 8 bases, there was a span of 11 bases.

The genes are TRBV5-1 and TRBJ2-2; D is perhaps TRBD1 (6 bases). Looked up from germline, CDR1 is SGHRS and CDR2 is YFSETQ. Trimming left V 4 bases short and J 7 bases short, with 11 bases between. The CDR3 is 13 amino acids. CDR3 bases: TGCGCCAGCAGCCTGCAGGACAGCGGGGAGCTGTTTTTT. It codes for CASSLQDSGELFF.

The CDR3 DNA reads TGTGCCAGCAGTGGGGGGCAGCCAGGAGATACGCAGTATTTT. Translation gives CASSGGQPGDTQYF. The chain links TRBV2 to TRBJ2-3; perhaps TRBD1 as D (6 bases). The germline gives CDR1 SNHLY, CDR2 FYNNEI. Trimming took 4 bases from V and 5 from J, leaving 13 bases between them. CDR3 size: 14 residues.

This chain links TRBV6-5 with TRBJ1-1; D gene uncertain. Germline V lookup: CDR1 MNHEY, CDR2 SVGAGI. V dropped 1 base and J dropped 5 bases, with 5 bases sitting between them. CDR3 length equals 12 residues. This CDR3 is CASSYYWTEAFF. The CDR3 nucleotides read TGTGCCAGCAGTTACTATTGGACTGAAGCTTTCTTT.

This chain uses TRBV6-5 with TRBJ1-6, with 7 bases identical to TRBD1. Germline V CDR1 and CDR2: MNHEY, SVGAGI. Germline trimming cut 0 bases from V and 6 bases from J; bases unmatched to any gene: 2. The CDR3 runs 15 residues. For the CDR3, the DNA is TGTGCCAGCAGTTACTCCCGGGACAGTAATTCACCCCTCCACTTT. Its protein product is CASSYSRDSNSPLHF.

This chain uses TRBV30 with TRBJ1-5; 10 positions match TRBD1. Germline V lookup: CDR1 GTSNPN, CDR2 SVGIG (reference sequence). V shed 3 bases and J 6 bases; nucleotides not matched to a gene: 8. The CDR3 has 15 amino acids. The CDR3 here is CAWSQDRGLSQPQHF. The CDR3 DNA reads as TGTGCCTGGAGCCAAGACAGGGGGCTCAGTCAGCCCCAGCATTTT.

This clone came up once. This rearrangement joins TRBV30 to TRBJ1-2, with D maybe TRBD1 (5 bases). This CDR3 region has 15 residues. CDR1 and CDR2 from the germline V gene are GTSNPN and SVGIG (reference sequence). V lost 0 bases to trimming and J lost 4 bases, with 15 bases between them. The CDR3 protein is CAWSVPTTAFYGYTF. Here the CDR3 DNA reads TGTGCCTGGAGTGTCCCGACGACAGCTTTCTATGGCTACACCTTC.

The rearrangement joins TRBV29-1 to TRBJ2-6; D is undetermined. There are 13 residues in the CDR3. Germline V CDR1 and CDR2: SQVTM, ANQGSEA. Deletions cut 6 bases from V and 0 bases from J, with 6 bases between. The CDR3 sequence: CSVQVSGANVLTF. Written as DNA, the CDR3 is TGCAGCGTGCAGGTCTCTGGGGCCAACGTCCTGACTTTC.

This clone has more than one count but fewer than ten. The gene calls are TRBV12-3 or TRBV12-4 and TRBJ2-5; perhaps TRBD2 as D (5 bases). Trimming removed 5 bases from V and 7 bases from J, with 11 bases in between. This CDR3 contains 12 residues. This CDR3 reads CASSLTRGTQYF. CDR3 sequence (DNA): TGTGCCAGCAGTCTCACCCGGGGGACCCAGTACTTC.

The CDR3 protein is CASRGVTEAFF. The CDR3 DNA is TGTGCCAGCAGGGGTGTCACTGAAGCTTTCTTT. This chain connects TRBV2 to TRBJ1-1, with D hard to call. From germline, CDR1 is SNHLY and CDR2 FYNNEI. Trimming cost V 6 bases and J 4 bases, with 6 bases left between them. This CDR3 region has 11 residues.

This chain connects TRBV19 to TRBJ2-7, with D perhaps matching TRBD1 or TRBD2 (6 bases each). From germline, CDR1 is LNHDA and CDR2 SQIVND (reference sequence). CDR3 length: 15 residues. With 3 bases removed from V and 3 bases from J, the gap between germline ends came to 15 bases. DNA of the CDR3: TGTGCCAGTAGTATTGAGGGGGGCCCCAACTACGAGCAGTACTTC. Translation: CASSIEGGPNYEQYF.

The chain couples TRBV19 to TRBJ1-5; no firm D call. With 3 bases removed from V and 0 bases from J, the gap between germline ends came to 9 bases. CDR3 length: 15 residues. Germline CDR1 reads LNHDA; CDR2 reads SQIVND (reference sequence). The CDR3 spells CASSMRVYSNQPQHF. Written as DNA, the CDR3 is TGTGCCAGTAGTATGAGAGTATATAGCAATCAGCCCCAGCATTTT.

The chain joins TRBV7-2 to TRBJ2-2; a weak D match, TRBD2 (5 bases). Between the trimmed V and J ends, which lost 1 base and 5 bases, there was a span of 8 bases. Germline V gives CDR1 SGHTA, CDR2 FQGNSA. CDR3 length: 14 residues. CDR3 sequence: CASSLVWETGELFF. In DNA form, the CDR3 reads TGTGCCAGCAGCTTAGTATGGGAGACCGGGGAGCTGTTTTTT.

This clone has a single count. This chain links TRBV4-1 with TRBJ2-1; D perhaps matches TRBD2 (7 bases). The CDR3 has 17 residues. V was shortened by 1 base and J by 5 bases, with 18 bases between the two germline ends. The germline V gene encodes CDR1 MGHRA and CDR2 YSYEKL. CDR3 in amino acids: CASSQGPGPGGHNEQFF. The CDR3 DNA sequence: TGCGCCAGCAGCCAAGGACCGGGACCCGGGGGGCACAATGAGCAGTTCTTC.

CDR3 sequence reads: CASSLHIGVTQYF. The CDR3 DNA reads as TGTGCCAGCAGTTTACACATCGGGGTAACGCAGTATTTT. The chain joins TRBV28 to TRBJ2-3; D perhaps matches TRBD2 (5 bases). The CDR3 sequence is 13 residues long. Looked up from germline, CDR1 is MDHEN and CDR2 is SYDVKM. Trimming removed 2 bases at V and 9 bases at J, with 12 bases between.

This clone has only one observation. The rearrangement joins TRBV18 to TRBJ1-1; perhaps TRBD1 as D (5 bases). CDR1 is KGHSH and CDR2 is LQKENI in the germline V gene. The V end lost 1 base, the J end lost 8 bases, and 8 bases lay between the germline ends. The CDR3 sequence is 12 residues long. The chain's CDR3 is CASSPQGFEAFF. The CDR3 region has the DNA TGTGCCAGCTCACCACAGGGGTTCGAAGCTTTCTTT.

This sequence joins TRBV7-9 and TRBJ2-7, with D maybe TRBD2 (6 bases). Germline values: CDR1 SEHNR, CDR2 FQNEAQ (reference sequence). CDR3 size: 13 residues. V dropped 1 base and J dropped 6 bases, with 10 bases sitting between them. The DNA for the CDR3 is TGTGCCAGCAGCTTAGACGCCGGGGGCGAGCAGTACTTC. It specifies CASSLDAGGEQYF. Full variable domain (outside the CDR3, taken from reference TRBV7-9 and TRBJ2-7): DTGVSQNPRHKITKRGQNVTFRCDPISEHNRLYWYRQTLGQGPEFLTYFQNEAQLEKSRLLSDRFSAERPKGSFSTLEIQRTEQGDSAMYLCASSLDAGGEQYFGPGTRLTVT.

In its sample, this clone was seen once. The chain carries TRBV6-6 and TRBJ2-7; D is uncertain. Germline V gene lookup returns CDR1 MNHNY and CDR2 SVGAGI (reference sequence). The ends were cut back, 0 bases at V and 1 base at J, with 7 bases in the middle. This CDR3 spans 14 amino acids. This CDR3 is CASSYSLGSYEQYF. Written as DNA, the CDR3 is TGTGCCAGCAGTTACTCGCTGGGGTCCTACGAGCAGTACTTC.

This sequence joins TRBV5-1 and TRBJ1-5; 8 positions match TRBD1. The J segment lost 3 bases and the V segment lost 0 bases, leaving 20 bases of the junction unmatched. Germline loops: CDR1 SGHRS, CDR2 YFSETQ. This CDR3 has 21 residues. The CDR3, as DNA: TGCGCCAGCAGCTTGGGGGGGTGTGTGGATAGGGGACAGGTATCCAATCAGCCCCAGCATTTT. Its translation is CASSLGGCVDRGQVSNQPQHF.

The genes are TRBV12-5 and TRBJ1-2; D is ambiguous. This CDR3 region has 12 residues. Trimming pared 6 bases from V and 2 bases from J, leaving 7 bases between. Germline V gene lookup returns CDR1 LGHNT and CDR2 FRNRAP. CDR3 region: CASGDDNYGYTF. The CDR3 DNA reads TGTGCTAGTGGAGACGACAACTATGGCTACACCTTC.

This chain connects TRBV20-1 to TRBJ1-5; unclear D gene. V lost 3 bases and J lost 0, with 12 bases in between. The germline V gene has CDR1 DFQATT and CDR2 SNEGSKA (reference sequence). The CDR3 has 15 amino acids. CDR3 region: CSASPRWVSNQPQHF. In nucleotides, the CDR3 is TGCAGTGCTAGTCCCAGGTGGGTTAGCAATCAGCCCCAGCATTTT.

The CDR3 loop reads CASSLQSTDTQYF. CDR3 in DNA: TGTGCCAGCAGCTTGCAGAGCACAGATACGCAGTATTTT. The rearrangement uses TRBV5-6 and TRBJ2-3; D is undetermined. Trimming stripped 1 base from V and 0 bases from J, with 3 bases between. This CDR3 is built from 13 residues. Looked up from germline, CDR1 is SGHDT and CDR2 is YYEEEE. The full variable domain, completed using reference TRBV5-6 and TRBJ2-3, is DAGVTQSPTHLIKTRGQQVTLRCSPKSGHDTVSWYQQALGQGPQFIFQYYEEEERQRGNFPDRFSGHQFPNYSSELNVNALLLGDSALYLCASSLQSTDTQYFGPGTRLTVL.

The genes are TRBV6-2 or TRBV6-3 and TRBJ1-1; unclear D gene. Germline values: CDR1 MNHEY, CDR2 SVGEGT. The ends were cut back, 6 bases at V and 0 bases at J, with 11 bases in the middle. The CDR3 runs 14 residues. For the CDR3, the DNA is TGTGCCAGCAGCCGAGAAGGGCTGAACACTGAAGCTTTCTTT. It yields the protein CASSREGLNTEAFF.

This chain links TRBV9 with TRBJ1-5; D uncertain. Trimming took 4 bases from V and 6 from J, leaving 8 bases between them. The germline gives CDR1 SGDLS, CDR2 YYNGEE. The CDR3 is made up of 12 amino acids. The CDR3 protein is CASSTGSQPQHF. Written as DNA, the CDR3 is TGTGCCAGCAGCACCGGGAGTCAGCCCCAGCATTTT. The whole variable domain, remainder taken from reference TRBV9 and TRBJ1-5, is DSGVTQTPKHLITATGQRVTLRCSPRSGDLSVYWYQQSLDQGLQFLIQYYNGEERAKGNILERFSAQQFPDLHSELNLSSLELGDSALYFCASSTGSQPQHFGDGTRLSIL.